The present T cell receptor beta chain was sequenced within a study of cytomegalovirus exposure and HLA in healthy donors. Study results and limitations: Serostatus for CMV was the only available immune exposure information.

Germline V lookup: CDR1 SNHLY, CDR2 FYNNEI. V was shortened by 10 bases and J by 0 bases, with 30 bases between the two germline ends. This CDR3 comprises 19 residues. Details on this clone: The antigen remains unidentified.

PCR was performed using 60 Vbeta and 13 Jbeta primers. Generated by immunoSEQ multiplex PCR, the TCRdb table keeps only in-frame clones and is missing some. The sample totals 55,000 to 65,000 clones. The TCR comes from a woman aged 18-29 years in good health and CMV-seronegative. The rearrangement joins TRBV2 to TRBJ1-1; possibly TRBD1 for D (5 bases). Material: PBMCs. CDR3: CAILVGSWQGLTMNTEAFF. Written as DNA, the CDR3 is TGTGCCATCCTCGTCGGTTCGTGGCAGGGTCTAACTATGAACACTGAAGCTTTCTTT. Combining the CDR3 with reference TRBV2 and TRBJ1-1 gives the whole variable domain EPEVTQTPSHQVTQMGQEVILRCVPISNHLYFYWYRQILGQKVEFLVSFYNNEISEKSEIFDDQFSVERPDGSNFTLKIRSTKLEDSAMYFCAILVGSWQGLTMNTEAFFGQGTRLTVV.